Presented here are 32 T cell receptor beta chains from one specimen sequenced in a study of early T cells in non-severe SARS-CoV-2 infection (dated by TCRdb to the early 2020s). Library prep was done by 5' RACE. The sequencing machine was a NextSeq 500. Using fastp at Q25 and MiXCR, TCRdb reprocessed the public reads and kept productive beta chains. Each record represents a unique CDR3 protein, reported with the most common genes and DNA among its rows. For this sample there are tens of thousands of distinct CDR3 sequences; around 8.5% appear just once. The ten largest clones represent less than 25% of the sample. The sample was whole blood. These receptors were obtained from an adult who was a healthcare worker with PCR-confirmed SARS-CoV-2 infection or an uninfected control (not recorded which).

J is TRBJ2-3 and V is TRBV3-1; D is perhaps TRBD1 or TRBD2 (5 bases each). Germline-derived CDR1 and CDR2 are LGHDT and YNNKEL (reference sequence). The CDR3 covers 15 residues. V was shortened by 1 base and J by 6 bases, with 14 bases between the two germline ends. CDR3 DNA: TGTGCCAGCAGCCAAGTCTCCGGGACGTGGGATACGCAGTATTTT. It specifies CASSQVSGTWDTQYF.

The table lists this clonotype with a few counts. This chain connects TRBV19 to TRBJ2-3; 11 bases match TRBD2. V dropped 7 bases and J dropped 5; count of bases not matched to a gene: 14. The germline CDR1 and CDR2 sequences are LNHDA and SQIVND (reference sequence). The CDR3 is 17 residues long. CDR3 residues: CASTHGLAGGPEDTQYF. The CDR3 DNA sequence: TGTGCCAGTACTCATGGGCTAGCGGGGGGTCCCGAAGATACGCAGTATTTT. Based on the CDR3 plus reference TRBV19 and TRBJ2-3, the full variable domain is DGGITQSPKYLFRKEGQNVTLSCEQNLNHDAMYWYRQDPGQGLRLIYYSQIVNDFQKGDIAEGYSVSREKKESFPLTVTSAQKNPTAFYLCASTHGLAGGPEDTQYFGPGTRLTVL.

In its sample, this clonotype was seen many times. V is TRBV7-9 and J is TRBJ2-7; 12 nucleotides agree with TRBD2. CDR1 and CDR2 (germline): SEHNR, FQNEAQ (reference sequence). The V gene end was trimmed by 6 bases and the J gene end by 2 bases; junction bases not matched to a gene: 8. The length of the CDR3 is 16 residues. The CDR3 protein is CASSFGLAGSAYEQYF. CDR3 bases: TGTGCCAGCAGTTTCGGACTAGCGGGGTCCGCCTACGAGCAGTACTTC.

This clonotype was detected many times. The V call is TRBV29-1, the J call TRBJ2-7; 8 bases align to TRBD1. Germline CDR1 reads SQVTM; CDR2 reads ANQGSEA. The V segment lost 0 bases and the J segment 7 bases; nucleotides outside the gene matches: 8. The CDR3 totals 14 residues. CDR3 nucleotide sequence: TGCAGCGTTGAAGATTATGGCAGGGGGCAAGAGCAGTACTTC. It codes for CSVEDYGRGQEQYF.

This clonotype was counted ten times or more. The gene calls are TRBV15 and TRBJ1-6, with D hard to call. The CDR3 is 14 residues long. The V gene's germline CDR1 is LNHNV and CDR2 YYDKDF (reference sequence). V gave up 1 base and J gave up 9 bases, with 10 bases separating them. The CDR3 nucleotides read TGTGCCACCAGCAGAGTCCGCGGGTTTTCACCCCTCCACTTT. This codes for CATSRVRGFSPLHF. Combining the CDR3 with reference TRBV15 and TRBJ1-6 gives the whole variable domain DAMVIQNPRYQVTQFGKPVTLSCSQTLNHNVMYWYQQKSSQAPKLLFHYYDKDFNNEADTPDNFQSRRPNTSFCFLDIRSPGLGDTAMYLCATSRVRGFSPLHFGNGTRLTVT.

The sample holds many counts of this clonotype. The rearrangement uses TRBV30 and TRBJ2-7, with a weak D call TRBD2 (5 bases). With 7 bases removed from V and 2 bases from J, the gap between germline ends came to 9 bases. CDR3 length: 11 amino acids. Germline lookup yields CDR1 GTSNPN and CDR2 SVGIG (reference sequence). The CDR3 reads CALDLAYEQYF. The CDR3 nucleotides are TGTGCCTTGGACTTAGCCTACGAGCAGTACTTC. The whole variable domain, filled in from reference TRBV30 and TRBJ2-7, reads SQTIHQWPATLVQPVGSPLSLECTVEGTSNPNLYWYRQAAGRGLQLLFYSVGIGQISSEVPQNLSASRPQDRQFILSSKKLLLSDSGFYLCALDLAYEQYFGPGTRLTVT.

This rearrangement joins TRBV3-1 to TRBJ1-1, with D hard to call. Between the trimmed V and J ends, which lost 1 base and 4 bases, there was a span of 10 bases. Germline V gene data show CDR1 as LGHDT and CDR2 as YNNKEL (reference sequence). This CDR3 is built from 14 residues. The CDR3 DNA sequence: TGTGCCAGCAGCCAAGCTGGTCCGTTCACTGAAGCTTTCTTT. It encodes CASSQAGPFTEAFF.

The chain couples TRBV4-1 to TRBJ2-6, with D unresolved. The CDR3 runs 15 residues. V lost 3 bases and J lost 0, with 6 bases in between. The V gene's germline CDR1 is MGHRA and CDR2 YSYEKL. The CDR3 spells CASSHESSGANVLTF. The CDR3 DNA reads as TGCGCCAGCAGCCATGAGAGCTCTGGGGCCAACGTCCTGACTTTC.

V usage is TRBV10-3 and J usage is TRBJ2-1; D not resolved. This CDR3 has 12 residues. Germline values: CDR1 ENHRY, CDR2 SYGVKD. Trimming removed 6 bases from V and 7 bases from J, with 10 bases in between. Here the CDR3 reads CAISQLENEQFF. CDR3 nucleotide sequence: TGTGCCATCAGCCAGCTCGAGAATGAGCAGTTCTTC.

This clonotype appeared many times. This rearrangement joins TRBV30 to TRBJ1-1; D call uncertain. Trimming removed 2 bases from V and 8 bases from J, with 15 bases in between. This CDR3 has 13 residues. Germline lookup yields CDR1 GTSNPN and CDR2 SVGIG (reference sequence). The CDR3 DNA follows: TGTGCCTGGAGTCCCATGAGGACGGGCGAAGCTTTCTTT. Translating it yields CAWSPMRTGEAFF.

V usage is TRBV15 and J usage is TRBJ1-6; D gene uncertain. V lost 0 bases and J lost 9, with 3 bases in between. This CDR3 is built from 12 residues. CDR1 and CDR2 (germline): LNHNV, YYDKDF (reference sequence). The CDR3 DNA sequence: TGTGCCACCAGCAGAGATCTTTCACCCCTCCACTTT. Translation: CATSRDLSPLHF.

This clonotype has a count of ten or more. The V call is TRBV7-9, the J call TRBJ2-7; no firm D call. The CDR3 covers 11 residues. CDR1 and CDR2 from the germline V gene are SEHNR and FQNEAQ (reference sequence). V was cut by 2 bases and J by 4 bases, with 3 bases left in between. The CDR3 is CASSLTYEQYF. The CDR3 DNA sequence: TGTGCCAGCAGCTTAACGTACGAGCAGTACTTC.

This clonotype was detected only a few times. This chain links TRBV7-9 with TRBJ2-7; weak D call: TRBD1 (6 bases). Germline loops: CDR1 SEHNR, CDR2 FQNEAQ (reference sequence). V lost 5 bases to trimming and J lost 5 bases, with 16 bases between them. CDR3 length: 14 residues. Here the CDR3 reads CASSPFRTADEQYF. CDR3 DNA sequence: TGTGCCAGCAGCCCCTTCCGGACAGCCGACGAGCAGTACTTC. Based on the CDR3 plus reference TRBV7-9 and TRBJ2-7, the full variable domain is DTGVSQNPRHKITKRGQNVTFRCDPISEHNRLYWYRQTLGQGPEFLTYFQNEAQLEKSRLLSDRFSAERPKGSFSTLEIQRTEQGDSAMYLCASSPFRTADEQYFGPGTRLTVT.

This clonotype was detected ten times or more. V gene TRBV10-3 combines with J gene TRBJ2-3; the match to TRBD1 covers 9 bases. The V segment lost 3 bases and the J segment 3 bases; nucleotides outside the gene matches: 7. This CDR3 has 16 amino acids. CDR1 and CDR2 (germline): ENHRY, SYGVKD. The CDR3 region is CAISDPYRGRTDTQYF. For the CDR3, the DNA is TGTGCCATCAGTGACCCCTACAGGGGGCGGACAGATACGCAGTATTTT.

There are a few counts of this clonotype. The chain is built from TRBV30 and TRBJ1-3, with D possibly being TRBD1 (6 bases). V shed 4 bases and J shed 2 bases, with 15 bases lying between them. The CDR3 consists of 15 residues. Germline V gives CDR1 GTSNPN, CDR2 SVGIG (reference sequence). This CDR3 reads CAWNSGGPAGNTIYF. For the CDR3, the DNA is TGTGCCTGGAATTCCGGGGGCCCTGCTGGAAACACCATATATTTT.

The genes are TRBV11-2 and TRBJ2-2; 7 bases are a match to TRBD2. Trimming removed 3 bases from V and 0 bases from J; junction bases left unmatched: 7. Germline V gene sequence: CDR1 SGHAT, CDR2 FQNNGV. This CDR3 has 17 amino acids. The CDR3 loop reads CASSLFTSASNTGELFF. The CDR3 DNA reads as TGTGCCAGCAGCTTGTTTACTAGCGCCTCGAACACCGGGGAGCTGTTTTTT.

In its sample, this clonotype ranks as medium-sized. The chain couples TRBV5-1 to TRBJ2-3; D may be TRBD1 (6 bases). Germline assignment: CDR1 SGHRS and CDR2 YFSETQ. The CDR3 consists of 15 residues. Trimming pared 0 bases from V and 1 base from J, leaving 9 bases between. Here the CDR3 reads CASSLGRGGTDTQYF. The CDR3 bases are TGCGCCAGCAGCTTGGGCAGGGGCGGCACAGATACGCAGTATTTT.

There are a few counts of this clonotype. The V gene is TRBV5-1, the J gene TRBJ2-7; D not certain. The CDR3 is 12 residues long. The ends were cut back, 3 bases at V and 7 bases at J, with 11 bases in the middle. Germline lookup yields CDR1 SGHRS and CDR2 YFSETQ. CDR3 residues: CASSSEWGEQYF. CDR3 nucleotides: TGCGCCAGCAGCTCCGAGTGGGGAGAGCAGTACTTC.

This clonotype was seen ten or more times. The rearrangement uses TRBV20-1 and TRBJ2-1, with 7 bases lining up with TRBD2. J gave up 12 bases and V 0 bases, and 2 bases lay outside the gene matches. The CDR3 consists of 11 residues. Germline CDR1 and CDR2: DFQATT and SNEGSKA (reference sequence). The CDR3 sequence is CSARERGSQFF. CDR3 bases: TGCAGTGCTAGAGAGCGGGGGTCGCAGTTCTTC.

This clonotype was detected a few times. The V call is TRBV4-1, the J call TRBJ2-5; D is possibly TRBD2 (6 bases). The V end lost 3 bases, the J end lost 3 bases, and 14 bases lay between the germline ends. The CDR3 covers 15 residues. Germline CDR1 and CDR2: MGHRA and YSYEKL. In nucleotides, the CDR3 is TGCGCCAGCAGCCAGCAGAACAGGAGGGAAGAGACCCAGTACTTC. Translation gives CASSQQNRREETQYF.

This clonotype was seen only a few times. The gene calls are TRBV7-8 and TRBJ1-5; D ambiguous. The CDR3 has 15 amino acids. From germline, CDR1 is SGHVS and CDR2 FQNEAQ. V was clipped by 5 bases and J by 0 bases, with 11 bases between them. The CDR3 protein is CASSSGRLSNQPQHF. DNA of the CDR3: TGTGCCAGCAGCAGCGGACGGCTTAGCAATCAGCCCCAGCATTTT. Full variable domain (missing parts from reference TRBV7-8 and TRBJ1-5): GAGVSQSPRYKVAKRGQDVALRCDPISGHVSLFWYQQALGQGPEFLTYFQNEAQLDKSGLPSDRFFAERPEGSVSTLKIQRTQQEDSAVYLCASSSGRLSNQPQHFGDGTRLSIL.

The chain is built from TRBV12-3 or TRBV12-4 and TRBJ1-2, with 7 bases identical to TRBD1. The V and J ends lost 5 bases and 0 bases, in that order; junction bases with no gene match: 12. The CDR3 covers 17 residues. The CDR3 region is CASSPTGAASANYGYTF. The CDR3 nucleotides are TGTGCCAGCAGTCCCACAGGGGCCGCATCGGCTAACTATGGCTACACCTTC.

The rearrangement links TRBV5-8 to TRBJ1-1, with D uncertain. CDR1 is SGHTS, CDR2 YDEGEE, per germline. V lost 0 bases to trimming and J lost 9 bases, with 12 bases between them. This CDR3 region has 13 residues. Written as DNA, the CDR3 is TGTGCCAGCAGCTTGGGTTACGGGAACCAAGCTTTCTTT. Residues: CASSLGYGNQAFF.

This clonotype was found many times. The chain is built from TRBV5-1 and TRBJ1-2; D is undetermined. The ends were cut back, 7 bases at V and 0 bases at J, with 16 bases in the middle. This CDR3 is built from 15 residues. Per germline, CDR1 SGHRS and CDR2 YFSETQ. CDR3 sequence (DNA): TGCGCCAGCCGATCTCTGGACGCGTCTAACTATGGCTACACCTTC. Translating it yields CASRSLDASNYGYTF.

This clonotype appeared many times. The J gene is TRBJ1-5, the V gene TRBV10-3; D remains ambiguous. Per the germline V gene, CDR1 is ENHRY and CDR2 is SYGVKD. V was cut by 4 bases and J by 8 bases, with 12 bases left in between. The CDR3 runs 13 residues. The CDR3 DNA follows: TGTGCCATCAGTGGGGCATACCAAGAGCCCCAGCATTTT. Translated: CAISGAYQEPQHF.

This clonotype was counted many times. The chain links TRBV6-2 or TRBV6-3 to TRBJ2-1, with D perhaps being TRBD1 or TRBD2 (6 bases each). The ends were cut back, 4 bases at V and 2 bases at J, with 9 bases in the middle. Germline V lookup: CDR1 MNHEY, CDR2 SVGEGT. The CDR3 contains 14 residues. In nucleotides, the CDR3 is TGTGCCAGCAGTTTACGGGGGCCCTACAATGAGCAGTTCTTC. This codes for CASSLRGPYNEQFF.

The J gene is TRBJ2-2, the V gene TRBV10-3; D remains ambiguous. This CDR3 is 14 amino acids long. Germline assignment: CDR1 ENHRY and CDR2 SYGVKD. The V end was cut by 3 bases, the J end by 1 base, with 6 bases between. The CDR3 nucleotides read TGTGCCATCAGTGATCCCCAGAACACCGGGGAGCTGTTTTTT. It is translated as CAISDPQNTGELFF.

The sample holds a few counts of this clonotype. The J gene is TRBJ2-3, the V gene TRBV3-1; D gene uncertain. The germline V gene has CDR1 LGHDT and CDR2 YNNKEL (reference sequence). The CDR3 runs 13 residues. Trimming left V 4 bases short and J 6 bases short, with 11 bases between. In DNA form, the CDR3 reads TGTGCCAGCAGCCGTCCCGGCCGCGATACGCAGTATTTT. Translation gives CASSRPGRDTQYF.

The chain carries TRBV10-2 and TRBJ1-1, with D unclear. V lost 8 bases and J lost 5, with 18 bases in between. The germline V gene encodes CDR1 WSHSY and CDR2 SAAADI. This CDR3 region has 14 residues. The chain's CDR3 is CASHSERRPTEAFF. Here the CDR3 DNA reads TGCGCCAGCCACAGTGAACGTCGCCCTACTGAAGCTTTCTTT.

This clonotype was detected a few times. The V gene is TRBV28, the J gene TRBJ1-2; a possible D gene is TRBD1 (5 bases). The CDR3 has 15 residues. V gave up 2 bases and J gave up 1 base, with 11 bases separating them. The germline V gene has CDR1 MDHEN and CDR2 SYDVKM. The CDR3: CASSLGSGNNYGYTF. The CDR3 DNA sequence: TGTGCCAGCAGTTTAGGATCAGGGAATAACTATGGCTACACCTTC.

This clonotype has a handful of counts. The gene calls are TRBV12-3 or TRBV12-4 and TRBJ2-1; no reliable D call. This CDR3 contains 16 residues. Trimming removed 3 bases at V and 5 bases at J, with 17 bases between. The CDR3 nucleotides read TGTGCCAGCAGTTTTGCGGACGGTGCTGGCGACAATGAGCAGTTCTTC. This sequence encodes CASSFADGAGDNEQFF.

This clonotype was seen only a few times. V gene TRBV7-9 combines with J gene TRBJ2-1, with D maybe TRBD2 (5 bases). Trimming left V 5 bases short and J 2 bases short, with 13 bases between. Germline-derived CDR1 and CDR2 are SEHNR and FQNEAQ (reference sequence). There are 15 residues in the CDR3. CDR3 in amino acids: CASSPPVGAYNEQFF. CDR3 DNA: TGTGCCAGCAGCCCCCCGGTCGGGGCCTACAATGAGCAGTTCTTC.